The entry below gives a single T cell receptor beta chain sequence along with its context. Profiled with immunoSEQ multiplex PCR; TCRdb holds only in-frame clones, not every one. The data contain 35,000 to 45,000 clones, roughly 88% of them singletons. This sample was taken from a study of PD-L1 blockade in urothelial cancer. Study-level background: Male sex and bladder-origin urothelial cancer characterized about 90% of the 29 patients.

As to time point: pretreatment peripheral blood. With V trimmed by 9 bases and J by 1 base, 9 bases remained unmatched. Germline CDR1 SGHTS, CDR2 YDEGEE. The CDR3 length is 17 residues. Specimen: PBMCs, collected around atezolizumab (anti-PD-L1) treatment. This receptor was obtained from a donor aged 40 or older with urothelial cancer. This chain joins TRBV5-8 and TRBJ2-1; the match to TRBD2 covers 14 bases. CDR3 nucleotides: TGTGCCACTTCGGGACTAGCGGGGGTGGGTTCCTACAATGAGCAGTTCTTC. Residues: CATSGLAGVGSYNEQFF.